Presented here are 22 T cell receptor beta chains from one specimen sequenced in a study of blood T cell repertoires in COVID-19. The assay was immunoSEQ multiplex PCR, and TCRdb's table has in-frame clones only and misses some. The sample includes approximately 140,000 clones, 84% seen only once; the top ten take over 1.1%. Material: peripheral blood. These receptors came from a man in his 60s with acute or convalescent COVID-19.

The CDR3 protein is CASSEPGGQRYEQYF. As DNA, the CDR3 is TGTGCCAGCAGTGAACCAGGGGGACAGCGCTACGAGCAGTACTTC. V gene TRBV6-1 combines with J gene TRBJ2-7, with TRBD1 identical over 7 bases. Unmatched junction bases numbered 7, after V lost 2 bases and J lost 3 bases. The germline V gene has CDR1 MNHNS and CDR2 SASEGT. The CDR3 is 15 amino acids.

The V call is TRBV3-1 (or the pseudogene TRBV3-2), the J call TRBJ2-6; D unclear. Germline values: CDR1 LGHDT, CDR2 YNNKEL (reference sequence). This CDR3 is 15 amino acids long. V lost 0 bases and J lost 1, with 4 bases in between. CDR3 sequence reads: CASSQDLSGANVLTF. CDR3 bases: TGTGCCAGCAGCCAAGATCTTTCTGGGGCCAACGTCCTGACTTTC.

The chain uses TRBV4-2 and TRBJ2-6, with 7 bases lining up with TRBD2. Germline V gene sequence: CDR1 LGHNA, CDR2 YNFKEQ. The CDR3 has 20 residues. V shed 0 bases and J 0 bases; nucleotides not matched to a gene: 11. As DNA, the CDR3 is TGTGCCAGCAGCCAAGAACGGGCTAGCGGATATAGCTCTGGGGCCAACGTCCTGACTTTC. Protein product: CASSQERASGYSSGANVLTF.

This chain links TRBV5-1 with TRBJ2-1; 15 bases align to TRBD2. CDR1 is SGHRS, CDR2 YFSETQ, per germline. The length of the CDR3 is 21 residues. J lost 0 bases, V lost 3 bases, and 13 bases had no gene match. The CDR3: CASSSPPGTSGRKGSYNEQFF. For the CDR3, the DNA is TGCGCCAGCAGCTCCCCCCCCGGGACTAGCGGGAGGAAAGGCTCCTACAATGAGCAGTTCTTC.

V is TRBV11-2 and J is TRBJ2-3, with 10 bases fitting TRBD2. The V gene's germline CDR1 is SGHAT and CDR2 FQNNGV. Trimming at V came to 3 bases and at J to 6 bases, leaving 6 bases not matched to a gene. This CDR3 is 15 amino acids long. CDR3 nucleotide sequence: TGTGCCAGCAGCTTGCCAGCGGGGGGGCCGGATACGCAGTATTTT. Protein product: CASSLPAGGPDTQYF.

The rearrangement uses TRBV11-3 and TRBJ2-3; TRBD2 agrees at 8 bases. The V gene's germline CDR1 is SGHNT and CDR2 YENEEA. V shed 4 bases, J shed 5 bases, and the junction held 5 bases outside the gene matches. This CDR3 has 14 residues. The CDR3 nucleotides read TGTGCCAGCAGCTCAGGACTAGCAGTAGATACGCAGTATTTT. Its protein product is CASSSGLAVDTQYF.

This clone was recorded a few times. This sequence joins TRBV29-1 and TRBJ2-7; 8 bases line up with TRBD1. Unmatched junction bases numbered 7, after V lost 0 bases and J lost 3 bases. CDR3 length: 15 residues. CDR1 and CDR2 from the germline V gene are SQVTM and ANQGSEA. The CDR3 sequence: CSVEDHSGQGYEQYF. In DNA, the CDR3 is TGCAGCGTTGAAGATCATTCCGGACAGGGCTACGAGCAGTACTTC.

The chain recombines TRBV3-1 (or the pseudogene TRBV3-2) with TRBJ2-2; 7 bases line up with TRBD2. This CDR3 has 17 residues. J lost 4 bases, V lost 0 bases, and 8 bases had no gene match. Germline assignment: CDR1 LGHDT and CDR2 YNNKEL (reference sequence). CDR3 coding DNA: TGTGCCAGCAGCCAAGATCTACGGGGGAGGGGCACCGGGGAGCTGTTTTTT. Protein sequence: CASSQDLRGRGTGELFF.

The V gene is TRBV6-2 or TRBV6-3, the J gene TRBJ1-6; 7 bases line up with TRBD1. Germline V gene lookup returns CDR1 MNHEY and CDR2 SVGEGT. This CDR3 is 20 amino acids long. V shed 0 bases, J shed 2 bases, and the junction held 13 bases outside the gene matches. CDR3 loop: CASSYSRGQGKFAYNSPLHF. The CDR3 DNA follows: TGTGCCAGCAGTTACTCGAGGGGGCAGGGAAAGTTCGCCTATAATTCACCCCTCCACTTT.

The chain uses TRBV27 and TRBJ2-1, with D hard to call. The CDR3 is made up of 18 amino acids. Germline V gene lookup returns CDR1 MNHEY and CDR2 SMNVEV (reference sequence). V lost 0 bases, J lost 0 bases, and 15 bases lay in between. CDR3 amino acids: CASSLSRNWPRSYNEQFF. CDR3 nucleotides: TGTGCCAGCAGTTTATCACGCAATTGGCCTCGCTCCTACAATGAGCAGTTCTTC.

The chain is built from TRBV28 and TRBJ1-2, with unresolved D. V shed 6 bases and J shed 0 bases, with 8 bases lying between them. The CDR3 sequence is 13 residues long. Per the germline V gene, CDR1 is MDHEN and CDR2 is SYDVKM. Here the CDR3 DNA reads TGTGCCAGCAGCGTCGGGACTAACTATGGCTACACCTTC. Its protein is CASSVGTNYGYTF.

V and J are TRBV28 and TRBJ1-4; a possible D gene is TRBD1 (5 bases). Germline CDR1 is MDHEN and CDR2 is SYDVKM. The CDR3 sequence is 16 residues long. Between the trimmed V and J ends, which lost 3 bases and 4 bases, there was a span of 15 bases. DNA for the CDR3: TGTGCCAGCAGTTTCCCGGGGGGGGTAGTTAATGAAAAACTGTTTTTT. This encodes CASSFPGGVVNEKLFF.

This chain connects TRBV30 to TRBJ1-1; D unresolved. This CDR3 spans 12 amino acids. In germline, CDR1 is GTSNPN, CDR2 SVGIG (reference sequence). The V and J ends lost 4 bases and 4 bases respectively, with 10 bases between them. CDR3 nucleotide sequence: TGTGCCTGGAATCCCGCGAGCACTGAAGCTTTCTTT. This sequence encodes CAWNPASTEAFF.

The CDR3 region is CATSDLARVWYQPQHF. CDR3 nucleotide sequence: TGTGCCACCAGTGATTTGGCCAGGGTTTGGTATCAGCCCCAGCATTTT. This rearrangement joins TRBV24-1 to TRBJ1-5; D perhaps matches TRBD1 (5 bases). There are 16 residues in the CDR3. Germline V gene sequence: CDR1 KGHDR, CDR2 SFDVKD. Trimming cost V 0 bases and J 5 bases, with 13 bases left between them.

This chain uses TRBV5-4 with TRBJ1-5, with 7 bases lining up with TRBD1. The J segment lost 3 bases and the V segment lost 0 bases, leaving 6 bases of the junction unmatched. Germline CDR1 and CDR2: SGHNT and YYREEE (reference sequence). The CDR3 consists of 16 residues. The CDR3 region has the DNA TGTGCCAGCAGCTTGGGGACAGGTGAACCCAATCAGCCCCAGCATTTT. Translating it yields CASSLGTGEPNQPQHF.

This rearrangement joins TRBV7-8 to TRBJ2-1; the match to TRBD2 covers 7 bases. Germline V gives CDR1 SGHVS, CDR2 FQNEAQ. J lost 7 bases, V lost 5 bases, and 5 bases had no gene match. The CDR3 consists of 13 residues. The CDR3 DNA is TGTGCCAGCAGCCAGACTAGCCAAAATGAGCAGTTCTTC. Translation: CASSQTSQNEQFF.

The chain couples TRBV9 to TRBJ1-2; TRBD1 is a possible D gene (5 bases). V was shortened by 4 bases and J by 4 bases, with 14 bases between the two germline ends. The CDR3 totals 14 residues. The germline V gene encodes CDR1 SGDLS and CDR2 YYNGEE. CDR3 sequence reads: CASSPRGGIYGYTF. The DNA of the CDR3 is TGTGCCAGCAGCCCCCGGGGGGGTATCTATGGCTACACCTTC. The complete variable domain, with remaining parts taken from reference TRBV9 and TRBJ1-2, reads DSGVTQTPKHLITATGQRVTLRCSPRSGDLSVYWYQQSLDQGLQFLIQYYNGEERAKGNILERFSAQQFPDLHSELNLSSLELGDSALYFCASSPRGGIYGYTFGSGTRLTVV.

This clone was found a few times. This sequence joins TRBV2 and TRBJ2-1, with D possibly matching TRBD2 (6 bases). Trimming removed 8 bases at V and 9 bases at J, with 17 bases between. Germline CDR1 is SNHLY and CDR2 is FYNNEI. The CDR3 contains 13 residues. CDR3 sequence: CASGTYSGGEQFF. CDR3 nucleotide sequence: TGTGCCAGCGGGACTTATAGCGGAGGTGAGCAGTTCTTC.

The chain couples TRBV28 to TRBJ2-7; possibly TRBD1 for D (5 bases). This CDR3 comprises 14 residues. CDR1 is MDHEN, CDR2 SYDVKM, per germline. The ends were cut back, 5 bases at V and 4 bases at J, with 15 bases in the middle. DNA for the CDR3: TGTGCCAGCAGTCGAAAGACAGACCTTTACGAGCAGTACTTC. Protein: CASSRKTDLYEQYF. Based on the CDR3 plus reference TRBV28 and TRBJ2-7, the full variable domain is DVKVTQSSRYLVKRTGEKVFLECVQDMDHENMFWYRQDPGLGLRLIYFSYDVKMKEKGDIPEGYSVSREKKERFSLILESASTNQTSMYLCASSRKTDLYEQYFGPGTRLTVT.

The gene calls are TRBV3-1 (or the pseudogene TRBV3-2) and TRBJ1-1; the D gene is possibly TRBD1 (6 bases). This CDR3 contains 13 residues. V lost 3 bases and J lost 5, with 10 bases in between. Germline-derived CDR1 and CDR2 are LGHDT and YNNKEL (reference sequence). CDR3 residues: CASSQGAHTEAFF. The CDR3 bases are TGTGCCAGCAGCCAGGGGGCGCATACTGAAGCTTTCTTT.

This chain links TRBV7-8 with TRBJ1-1, with a weak D call TRBD1 (6 bases). Germline loops: CDR1 SGHVS, CDR2 FQNEAQ. Trimming removed 5 bases at V and 1 base at J, with 14 bases between. The CDR3 runs 15 residues. CDR3 in amino acids: CASSQQGTRNTEAFF. The CDR3 bases are TGTGCCAGCAGCCAGCAGGGGACGCGGAACACTGAAGCTTTCTTT.

This clone is a singleton in its sample. This sequence joins TRBV5-1 and TRBJ2-7; 10 nucleotides agree with TRBD2. The CDR3 consists of 15 residues. CDR1 and CDR2 (germline): SGHRS, YFSETQ. With V trimmed by 2 bases and J by 1 base, 3 bases remained unmatched. Written as DNA, the CDR3 is TGCGCCAGCAGCTTCGGACTAGCGGTGTCCTACGAGCAGTACTTC. Translation gives CASSFGLAVSYEQYF. The complete variable domain, with remaining parts taken from reference TRBV5-1 and TRBJ2-7, reads KAGVTQTPRYLIKTRGQQVTLSCSPISGHRSVSWYQQTPGQGLQFLFEYFSETQRNKGNFPGRFSGRQFSNSRSEMNVSTLELGDSALYLCASSFGLAVSYEQYFGPGTRLTVT.